A single T cell receptor (beta chain) is shown here with its context. The antigen remains unidentified. V dropped 3 bases and J dropped 7 bases, with 7 bases sitting between them. This CDR3 region has 12 residues. In germline, CDR1 is MGHDK, CDR2 SYGVNS. Method: immunoSEQ multiplex PCR; TCRdb's copy keeps in-frame clones and lacks some. The sample has about 4,100 clones, over 70% seen once. The data originate from a study of graft-versus-host responses after intestinal transplantation. Whole-study context: Transplants were multivisceral, liver-intestinal, or isolated intestinal. Once they had received anti-thymocyte globulin induction, all recipients took tacrolimus and steroids for around three years.

General study points: Recipient marrow held GvH clones, some first seen in ileum or blood. Association was observed between peak circulating GvH clone levels and early post-transplant HvG declines.

Time point in this sample: postoperative day 105 after intestinal transplantation (dayNNNN = postoperative day). Graft-derived tissue was subjected to processing to liberate intraepithelial and lamina propria lymphocytes. The chain couples TRBV25-1 to TRBJ2-1; D gene uncertain. The source of this sequence is a human patient who received an intestinal transplant, so some T cells may come from the graft donor. Sequencing was performed on ileum tissue, taken 105 days after intestinal transplantation. The CDR3 region is CASSEEGNEQFF. The CDR3 DNA follows: TGTGCCAGCAGTGAGGAAGGGAATGAGCAGTTCTTC.